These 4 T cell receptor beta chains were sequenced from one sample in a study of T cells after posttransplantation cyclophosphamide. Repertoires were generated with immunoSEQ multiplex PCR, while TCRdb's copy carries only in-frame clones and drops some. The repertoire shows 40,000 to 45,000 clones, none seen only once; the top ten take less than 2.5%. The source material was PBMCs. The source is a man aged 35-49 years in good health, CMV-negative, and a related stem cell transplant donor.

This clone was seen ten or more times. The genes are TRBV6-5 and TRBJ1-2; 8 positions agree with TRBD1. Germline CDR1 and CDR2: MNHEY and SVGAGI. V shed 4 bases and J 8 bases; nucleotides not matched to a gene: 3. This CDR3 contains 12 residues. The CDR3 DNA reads TGTGCCAGCAGTTCGACAGGGGAGGGCTACACCTTC. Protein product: CASSSTGEGYTF.

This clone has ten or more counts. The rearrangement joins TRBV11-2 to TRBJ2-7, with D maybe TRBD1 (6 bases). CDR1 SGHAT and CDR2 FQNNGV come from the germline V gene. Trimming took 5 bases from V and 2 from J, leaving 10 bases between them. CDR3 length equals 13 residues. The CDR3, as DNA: TGTGCCAGCAGCCTAGGACAGACCTACGAGCAGTACTTC. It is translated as CASSLGQTYEQYF.

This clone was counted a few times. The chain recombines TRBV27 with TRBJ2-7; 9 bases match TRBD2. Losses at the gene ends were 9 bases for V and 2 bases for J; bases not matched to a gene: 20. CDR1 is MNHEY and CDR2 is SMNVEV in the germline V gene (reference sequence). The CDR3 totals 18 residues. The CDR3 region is CASRSAGGPVRITYEQYV. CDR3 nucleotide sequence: TGTGCCAGTAGGTCGGCGGGAGGGCCGGTGAGAATAACCTACGAGCAGTACGTC.

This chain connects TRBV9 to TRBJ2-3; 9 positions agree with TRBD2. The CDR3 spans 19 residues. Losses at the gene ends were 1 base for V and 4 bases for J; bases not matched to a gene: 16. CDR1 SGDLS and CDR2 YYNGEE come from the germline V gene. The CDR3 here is CASSVQTLAGLPWADTQYF. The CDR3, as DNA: TGTGCCAGCAGCGTACAGACCCTAGCGGGACTTCCCTGGGCAGATACGCAGTATTTT.